This TCR beta chain was recovered during a study of Graves' ophthalmopathy and Graves' hyperthyroidism. Overall study results and limits: Blood contained most expanded thyroid clonotypes exceeding 0.001 frequency. Ophthalmopathy progression was predicted by the model at 60% to 71% sensitivity and 72% to 75% specificity.

Amplification of TCR beta CDR3 regions used RNA transcripts. Investigators did first-round RT-PCR with HTBI primers, then second-round multiplex PCR. MiXCR was run by TCRdb on the multiplex PCR reads, yielding one entry per CDR3 protein. Of roughly 300,000 distinct CDR3 sequences listed, under 20% are singletons. This CDR3 has 14 residues. V shed 5 bases and J shed 0 bases, with 10 bases lying between them. Germline V gives CDR1 SGHTA, CDR2 FQGNSA. This clonotype was picked up many times. Its antigen is unknown. This TCR was recovered from an adult man with Graves' ophthalmopathy. The chain has TRBV7-2 and TRBJ2-5; D is uncertain. The specimen was peripheral blood. CDR3 sequence reads: CASSPRINQETQYF. The CDR3 bases are TGTGCCAGCAGCCCCCGGATCAACCAAGAGACCCAGTACTTC. Complete variable domain (other parts from reference TRBV7-2 and TRBJ2-5): GAGVSQSPSNKVTEKGKDVELRCDPISGHTALYWYRQSLGQGLEFLIYFQGNSAPDKSGLPSDRFSAERTGGSVSTLTIQRTQQEDSAVYLCASSPRINQETQYFGPGTRLLVL.